The 20 T cell receptor beta chains presented below share a single source sample, sequenced in a study of T cells in Graves' hyperthyroidism and ophthalmopathy (dated by TCRdb to the late 2010s). Libraries were constructed by multiplex PCR. Sequencing instrument: Illumina HiSeq 2000. TCR beta CDR3 regions were amplified from RNA transcripts. The first round of RT-PCR for the TCR CDR3 was performed with the HTBI primer set and the Qiagen OneStep RT-PCR kit. TCRdb reprocessed the public reads (quality trimming at Q25 with fastp, clone calling with MiXCR) and kept in-frame beta chains. When rows share a CDR3 protein, they turn into one entry using the most common DNA and genes. This sample has roughly 290,000 distinct CDR3 sequences in its table, and about 13% of those were observed once. Approximately 7.9% of the sample comes from the top ten. The source material was blood. These receptor sequences come from a woman in her forties with Graves' hyperthyroidism.

Of note for this clonotype: It may be a read error: a sequence one base away is much more abundant. No conserved phenylalanine or tryptophan ends this CDR3, so it is likely a read error. The genes are TRBV30 and TRBJ2-1; perhaps D is TRBD1 or TRBD2 (5 bases each). Between the trimmed V and J ends, which lost 6 bases and 5 bases, there was a span of 14 bases. This CDR3 is built from 13 residues. Germline CDR1 GTSNPN, CDR2 SVGIG (reference sequence). CDR3 sequence (DNA): TGTGCCTGTGGCTCCTGGGGGAACAATGAGCAGTTCTTA. Translated, it gives CACGSWGNNEQFL.

This clonotype has ten or more counts. The J gene is TRBJ1-4, the V gene TRBV18, with 7 bases matching TRBD1. This CDR3 is built from 15 residues. V dropped 2 bases and J dropped 7; count of bases not matched to a gene: 7. Germline CDR1 is KGHSH and CDR2 is LQKENI. The CDR3 region is CASSPTGTELEKLFF. Written as DNA, the CDR3 is TGTGCCAGCTCACCAACGGGGACAGAGCTTGAAAAACTGTTTTTT.

This clonotype was counted many times. This chain links TRBV2 with TRBJ2-5; 7 positions agree with TRBD2. CDR1 and CDR2 from the germline V gene are SNHLY and FYNNEI. Trimming at V came to 3 bases and at J to 5 bases, leaving 6 bases not matched to a gene. This CDR3 comprises 14 residues. The CDR3 DNA follows: TGTGCCAGCAGTGATTGGGAGGGAGGCGAGACCCAGTACTTC. As protein: CASSDWEGGETQYF.

There are many counts of this clonotype. This rearrangement joins TRBV9 to TRBJ1-1; unclear D gene. This CDR3 is 15 amino acids long. Per the germline V gene, CDR1 is SGDLS and CDR2 is YYNGEE. V lost 3 bases, J lost 1 base, and 13 bases lay in between. CDR3 loop: CASSGEGAGNTEAFF. The CDR3, as DNA: TGTGCCAGCAGCGGGGAGGGTGCGGGGAACACTGAAGCTTTCTTT.

This clonotype has ten or more counts. The V call is TRBV28, the J call TRBJ2-7; 8 bases align to TRBD2. The CDR3 covers 14 residues. V lost 5 bases, J lost 1 base, and 4 bases stayed unmatched. Germline V lookup: CDR1 MDHEN, CDR2 SYDVKM. CDR3 loop: CASSVLAGSYEQYF. Written as DNA, the CDR3 is TGTGCCAGCAGTGTCTTAGCGGGGTCCTACGAGCAGTACTTC.

The chain recombines TRBV7-2 with TRBJ1-2; TRBD1 matches 10 bases. Germline assignment: CDR1 SGHTA and CDR2 FQGNSA. J gave up 7 bases and V 2 bases, and 4 bases lay outside the gene matches. The CDR3 runs 14 residues. In DNA, the CDR3 is TGTGCCAGCAGCTTAATCGGGGACAGGGGTGGCTACACCTTC. This gives the protein CASSLIGDRGGYTF.

There are many counts of this clonotype. The genes are TRBV2 and TRBJ2-1; TRBD2 might be the D (5 bases). Germline loops: CDR1 SNHLY, CDR2 FYNNEI. The V and J ends lost 7 bases and 2 bases respectively, with 12 bases between them. The CDR3 runs 14 residues. The CDR3 DNA is TGTGCCAGCAAAAACAGCGGTACCTACAATGAGCAGTTCTTC. Translation: CASKNSGTYNEQFF.

V is TRBV19 and J is TRBJ2-7, with D possibly being TRBD1 (6 bases). The CDR3 is 13 residues long. V gave up 1 base and J gave up 5 bases, with 9 bases separating them. The V gene's germline CDR1 is LNHDA and CDR2 SQIVND (reference sequence). This CDR3 reads CASSIGQGNEQYF. CDR3 sequence (DNA): TGTGCCAGTAGTATAGGCCAGGGGAACGAGCAGTACTTC.

This clonotype was observed many times. The rearrangement links TRBV9 to TRBJ1-2, with a tentative D call TRBD1 (6 bases). The CDR3 has 14 amino acids. The germline gives CDR1 SGDLS, CDR2 YYNGEE. The V end was cut by 6 bases, the J end by 3 bases, with 15 bases between. CDR3 protein: CASTPERGYYGYTF. CDR3 coding DNA: TGTGCCAGCACCCCCGAGAGGGGGTACTATGGCTACACCTTC.

This clonotype was found many times. The chain carries TRBV7-9 and TRBJ2-2, with TRBD1 identical over 7 bases. Germline V CDR1 and CDR2: SEHNR, FQNEAQ (reference sequence). The CDR3 has 15 amino acids. Trimming cost V 1 base and J 6 bases; bases outside gene matches: 5. The CDR3 DNA sequence: TGTGCCAGCAGCTTAGAAGGGGGCATCGCCGGGGAGCTGTTTTTT. The encoded protein is CASSLEGGIAGELFF. Based on the CDR3 plus reference TRBV7-9 and TRBJ2-2, the full variable domain is DTGVSQNPRHKITKRGQNVTFRCDPISEHNRLYWYRQTLGQGPEFLTYFQNEAQLEKSRLLSDRFSAERPKGSFSTLEIQRTEQGDSAMYLCASSLEGGIAGELFFGEGSRLTVL.

This clonotype was observed a handful of times. The chain has TRBV14 and TRBJ2-1, with 7 bases that match TRBD1. This CDR3 spans 15 amino acids. Losses at the gene ends were 0 bases for V and 6 bases for J; bases not matched to a gene: 5. Germline CDR1 and CDR2: SGHDN and FVKESK. The CDR3, as DNA: TGTGCCAGCAGCCAAGATGGGACAGTTCGCAATGAGCAGTTCTTC. Residues: CASSQDGTVRNEQFF.

The gene calls are TRBV6-6 and TRBJ1-4; no clear D gene. Germline-derived CDR1 and CDR2 are MNHNY and SVGAGI (reference sequence). CDR3 length: 14 amino acids. V lost 2 bases to trimming and J lost 5 bases, with 9 bases between them. The CDR3 region is CASSYGQRNEKLFF. The CDR3 bases are TGTGCCAGCAGTTACGGGCAAAGGAATGAAAAACTGTTTTTT.

V is TRBV19 and J is TRBJ1-2, with D perhaps TRBD1 (5 bases). From germline, CDR1 is LNHDA and CDR2 SQIVND (reference sequence). The CDR3 covers 15 residues. The V gene lost 7 bases and the J gene lost 2 bases, with 17 bases spanning the gap. In DNA, the CDR3 is TGTGCCAGTATCGACCCGGGGGGAGGGAACTATGGCTACACCTTC. Protein sequence: CASIDPGGGNYGYTF.

This clonotype was counted many times. The chain recombines TRBV28 with TRBJ2-1; D remains ambiguous. The CDR3 extends over 13 amino acids. The V gene's germline CDR1 is MDHEN and CDR2 SYDVKM. Trimming pared 2 bases from V and 5 bases from J, leaving 7 bases between. The CDR3 region is CASSLAVDNEQFF. The CDR3 DNA reads as TGTGCCAGCAGTTTAGCGGTGGACAATGAGCAGTTCTTC. Together with reference TRBV28 and TRBJ2-1, the CDR3 gives the full variable domain: DVKVTQSSRYLVKRTGEKVFLECVQDMDHENMFWYRQDPGLGLRLIYFSYDVKMKEKGDIPEGYSVSREKKERFSLILESASTNQTSMYLCASSLAVDNEQFFGPGTRLTVL.

This clonotype has only a few counts. This chain joins TRBV4-1 and TRBJ2-7; 9 bases align to TRBD1. J lost 5 bases, V lost 4 bases, and 3 bases had no gene match. Germline V lookup: CDR1 MGHRA, CDR2 YSYEKL. CDR3 length: 13 amino acids. The DNA for the CDR3 is TGCGCCAGCAGCCCAGGACAGGGGAACGAGCAGTACTTC. Amino acid sequence: CASSPGQGNEQYF.

V and J are TRBV9 and TRBJ2-3, with TRBD2 identical over 7 bases. This CDR3 has 13 amino acids. J was trimmed by 7 bases and V by 4 bases; bases with no gene match: 6. In germline, CDR1 is SGDLS, CDR2 YYNGEE. CDR3 nucleotides: TGTGCCAGCAGCTCCGGACTAGTACATACGCAGTATTTT. Amino acid sequence: CASSSGLVHTQYF.

This clonotype was counted between two and nine times. The rearrangement uses TRBV19 and TRBJ2-3, with D possibly TRBD2 on 5 matching bases. This CDR3 spans 19 amino acids. CDR1 and CDR2 from the germline V gene are LNHDA and SQIVND (reference sequence). V gave up 4 bases and J gave up 1 base, with 24 bases separating them. Here the CDR3 DNA reads TGTGCCAGTAGTAAGGTTGTGGGAGTAGGCCCCGACGGCACAGATACGCAGTATTTT. It specifies CASSKVVGVGPDGTDTQYF.

This clonotype was observed at least ten times. V and J are TRBV20-1 and TRBJ1-5; possibly TRBD1 for D (5 bases). The CDR3 runs 14 residues. Germline loops: CDR1 DFQATT, CDR2 SNEGSKA (reference sequence). V gave up 3 bases and J gave up 2 bases, with 11 bases separating them. CDR3 loop: CSASGGERNQPQHF. CDR3 DNA: TGCAGTGCTAGTGGGGGAGAACGCAATCAGCCCCAGCATTTT.

This clonotype was counted a few times. J is TRBJ1-2 and V is TRBV20-1; D is possibly TRBD1 (5 bases). Germline lookup yields CDR1 DFQATT and CDR2 SNEGSKA (reference sequence). V was trimmed by 4 bases and J by 4 bases, leaving 16 bases between them. This CDR3 is built from 14 residues. The CDR3 loop reads CSAIRGGLGYGYTF. For the CDR3, the DNA is TGCAGTGCTATTCGGGGGGGTTTGGGCTATGGCTACACCTTC.

This clonotype was found many times. The rearrangement links TRBV11-1 to TRBJ1-6; no clear D. V was clipped by 8 bases and J by 7 bases, with 12 bases between them. Germline V gene lookup returns CDR1 SGHAT and CDR2 FQDESV (reference sequence). The CDR3 spans 13 residues. CDR3 DNA sequence: TGTGCCAGCGGTCGGGGAAGGAATTCACCCCTCCACTTT. This encodes CASGRGRNSPLHF.